A single T cell receptor beta chain is shown here with its context. Its antigen is as yet unknown. Via MiXCR, TCRdb re-called the RT-PCR reads, giving one row per CDR3 protein. The repertoire consists of fewer than 650,000 distinct CDR3 sequences, with around 13% occurring once and the leading ten covering under 15%. This CDR3 contains 13 residues. Germline-derived CDR1 and CDR2 are SEHNR and FQNEAQ (reference sequence). V gave up 5 bases and J gave up 6 bases; unmatched junction bases: 6. The sample originates from a study of response to subunit inactivated influenza vaccine. Study-wide findings and caveats: There was a suggestion from the authors that each seasonal influenza vaccination recruits few new T cells.

The chain carries TRBV7-9 and TRBJ2-7; TRBD1 aligns across 8 bases. The sequence derives from a man between 45 and 60 years old who received an inactivated influenza vaccine. Here the sequenced sample was PBMCs from blood, taken 40 to 50 days after vaccination. The CDR3 reads CASSPHGQGEQYF. CDR3 DNA sequence: TGTGCCAGCAGCCCTCATGGACAGGGCGAGCAGTACTTC. The full variable domain, rest sourced from reference TRBV7-9 and TRBJ2-7, is DTGVSQNPRHKITKRGQNVTFRCDPISEHNRLYWYRQTLGQGPEFLTYFQNEAQLEKSRLLSDRFSAERPKGSFSTLEIQRTEQGDSAMYLCASSPHGQGEQYFGPGTRLTVT.